A selection of T cell receptor beta chains follows, all from one sample in a study of T cells in Graves' hyperthyroidism and ophthalmopathy. One entry per CDR3 protein, called by TCRdb with MiXCR from the multiplex PCR reads. The repertoire holds approximately 640,000 distinct CDR3 sequences, with 15% to 20% as singletons. Source material: blood. The receptor set was obtained from a man aged 50-60 years with Graves' hyperthyroidism. CDR3s include the opening cysteine and the closing phenylalanine or tryptophan. The D gene is left open where the match is weak. Rows may omit the clone size; those that give it use once, few, many or a size class.

j_call | d_call | v_call | clone_size | cdr3_nt | cdr3_aa
TRBJ1-2 | . | TRBV29-1 | . | TGCAGCGTGCTCCCGGGAAATGTCTATGGCTACACCTTC | CSVLPGNVYGYTF
TRBJ2-5 | . | TRBV10-3 | . | TGTGCCATAAATGGGGAAGGAGAAGGGGAGACCCAGTACTTC | CAINGEGEGETQYF
TRBJ2-5 | TRBD1 | TRBV7-2 | . | TGTGCCAGCAGCTTAGTTGTAGGCAGGGGGCAAGAGACCCAGTACTTC | CASSLVVGRGQETQYF
TRBJ1-2 | . | TRBV20-1 | . | TGCAGTGCTAGAGATCTGACCTCGATCTATGGCTACACCTTC | CSARDLTSIYGYTF
TRBJ2-1 | TRBD1 | TRBV6-1 | few | TGTGCCAGCAGAAAGTGGACAGGGGGCTTTGATGAGCAGTTCTTC | CASRKWTGGFDEQFF
TRBJ1-5 | . | TRBV11-2 | . | TGTGCCAGCAGTGTGAGTACAAGCAATCAGCCCCAGCATTTT | CASSVSTSNQPQHF
TRBJ2-7 | TRBD1 | TRBV10-1 | . | TGCGCCAGCAGTGAGAGATACAGGGGGGCCTACGGGCAGTACTTC | CASSERYRGAYGQYF
TRBJ2-5 | . | TRBV19 | few | TGTGCCAGTAGTATAGGCTTGTGGGGAGAGACCCAGTACTTC | CASSIGLWGETQYF
TRBJ1-1 | TRBD1 | TRBV28 | many | TGTGCCAGCAGCCCCCGGACAGGGGTGGGCACTGAAGCTTTCTTT | CASSPRTGVGTEAFF
TRBJ2-2 | . | TRBV20-1 | . | TGCAGTGCAACAGGACCCGGGGCGAACACCGGGGAGCTGTTTTTT | CSATGPGANTGELFF
TRBJ1-6 | . | TRBV10-3 | . | TGTGCCAGCAGTGCGCCGGGATCACCAAGTAATTCACCCCTCCACTTT | CASSAPGSPSNSPLHF
TRBJ2-1 | TRBD2 | TRBV11-2 | many | TGTGCCAGCAGCAACCCGACTAGCGGGAGTGATGAGCAGTTCTTC | CASSNPTSGSDEQFF
TRBJ2-7 | TRBD1 | TRBV3-1 | many | TGTGCCAGCAGCTACCGGGACAGGGATGGCGAGCAGTACTTC | CASSYRDRDGEQYF
TRBJ1-2 | . | TRBV10-1 | . | TGCGCCAGCAACGGGACGGAGGAAGGCTACACCTTC | CASNGTEEGYTF
TRBJ2-2 | . | TRBV7-9 | many | TGTGCCAGCAGCAACGGGGACACCGGGGAGCTGTTTTTT | CASSNGDTGELFF
TRBJ2-1 | TRBD1 | TRBV11-2 | many | TGTGCCAGCAGCTTAGTGCTCAGGGGGCAGGCCATCTCCTACAATGAGCAGTTCTTC | CASSLVLRGQAISYNEQFF
TRBJ2-7 | TRBD1 | TRBV11-2 | few | TGTGCCAGCAGCCTCAGTCCCTACAGGGGTAGAAGCTCCTACGAGCAGTACTTC | CASSLSPYRGRSSYEQYF
TRBJ1-6 | . | TRBV7-9 | . | TGTGCCAGCAGCTCTAGTCTGAGCTCCTATAATTCACCCCTCCACTTT | CASSSSLSSYNSPLHF
TRBJ2-7 | . | TRBV11-2 | many | TGTGCCAGCAGCTTAACAGGCGGGACCTCCTACGAGCAGTACTTC | CASSLTGGTSYEQYF
TRBJ2-1 | . | TRBV2 | few | TGTGCCAGCAGTGCTCCTACGGTCGGGAATGAGCAGTTCTTC | CASSAPTVGNEQFF
TRBJ1-4 | . | TRBV12-3/TRBV12-4 | few | TGTGCCAGCAAAAACCGCGGCGGGGGAGAAAAACTGTTTTTT | CASKNRGGGEKLFF
TRBJ1-1 | . | TRBV12-3/TRBV12-4 | many | TGTGCCAGCAGTTTTGTTCCGGTCAGCGGTTATGGGACTGAAGCTTTCTTT | CASSFVPVSGYGTEAFF
TRBJ1-5 | . | TRBV19 | . | TGTGCCAGTAGTATACTTTGGACAGACTCCAATCAGCCCCAGCATTTT | CASSILWTDSNQPQHF
TRBJ1-2 | . | TRBV28 | . | TGTGCCAGCAGATTGGACGGCGATAACTATGGCTACACCTTC | CASRLDGDNYGYTF
TRBJ1-1 | TRBD1 | TRBV6-1 | many | TGTGCCAGCACCCCGGACAGGTTAAACACTGAAGCTTTCTTT | CASTPDRLNTEAFF
TRBJ2-7 | . | TRBV27 | many | TGTGCCAGCAGTTTATCAGGGTTTAACCTTTACGAGCAGTACTTC | CASSLSGFNLYEQYF
TRBJ2-3 | TRBD2 | TRBV27 | . | TGTGCCACCGTAGGCGGAGTAGCGGGACCCACAGATACGCAGTATTTT | CATVGGVAGPTDTQYF
TRBJ1-1 | . | TRBV5-1 | . | TGCGCCAGCAGCTTGGTAGGCGCGGCGAACACTGAAGCTTTCTTT | CASSLVGAANTEAFF
TRBJ1-5 | . | TRBV12-3/TRBV12-4 | many | TGTGCCAGCAGTTTACGAGGGGTAAGCAATCAGCCCCAGCATTTT | CASSLRGVSNQPQHF
TRBJ2-7 | TRBD2 | TRBV5-1 | . | TGCGCCAGCAGCTCCGGACTAGCGGGAGGCCCCGAGCAGTACTTC | CASSSGLAGGPEQYF
TRBJ1-6 | . | TRBV20-1 | many | TGCAGTGCGATCCCGGGGGAGGCTGTTAATTCACCCCTCCACTTT | CSAIPGEAVNSPLHF
TRBJ2-1 | . | TRBV19 | . | TGTGCCAGTAGTATTAGGGGGTACAATGAGCAGTTCTTC | CASSIRGYNEQFF
TRBJ1-1 | . | TRBV30 | many | TGTGCCTGGAGCCCGATAGTGGCAGCGATAGAAGCTTTCTTT | CAWSPIVAAIEAFF
TRBJ2-1 | . | TRBV6-1 | few | TGTGCCAGCAGTCGACAGGAACCTTACAATGAGCAGTTCTTC | CASSRQEPYNEQFF
TRBJ1-1 | TRBD1 | TRBV28 | many | TGTGCCACCCTCGACAGGGGAGCTGAAGCTTTCTTT | CATLDRGAEAFF
TRBJ2-7 | . | TRBV4-1 | . | TGCGCCAGCAGCCAAGAGCGGTTCTCCTCCTACGAGCAGTACTTC | CASSQERFSSYEQYF
TRBJ2-3 | . | TRBV6-2/TRBV6-3 | few | TGTGCCAGCAGTTACTCGGCAGTACCAGATACGCAGTATTTT | CASSYSAVPDTQYF
TRBJ1-2 | . | TRBV28 | few | TGTGCCAGCAGTTTATTGGGCTCGCACCCTTATGGCTACACCTTC | CASSLLGSHPYGYTF
TRBJ1-1 | . | TRBV28 | . | TGTGCCAGCAGTGTAAATACAGTGAACACTGAAGCTTTCTTT | CASSVNTVNTEAFF
TRBJ2-3 | TRBD2 | TRBV28 | many | TGTGCCAGCAGTTTAAGGCGCCTAGCGGATAGCACAGATACGCAGTATTTT | CASSLRRLADSTDTQYF